Below, one TCR beta chain is given with its context. Its specificity is not known. Since all of the isolated RNA was reverse transcribed, expressed TCRB transcripts were what got sequenced. An average of about 3.57 million reads was obtained for naive, central memory and regulatory T cell samples. This table comes from immunoSEQ multiplex PCR, and its TCRdb copy is limited to in-frame clones, with some not included. Of around 690,000 clones in the sample, under 15% are singletons; the top ten hold around 0.12%. The sample originates from a study of beta chain features in type 1 diabetes. Study conclusions and caveats: People with Type 1 diabetes carried modestly yet significantly shorter TCRB CDR3s in all four CD4+ subsets. Sequencing of cDNA might inflate the share of cells that strongly express TCR. For patients, the naive, central memory and Treg TCRB repertoires appeared more alike than for healthy donors. TCRB rearrangement may or may not be influenced by HLA type; here this remained unresolved.

Looked up from germline, CDR1 is MDHEN and CDR2 is SYDVKM. CDR3 length: 12 amino acids. V was cut by 7 bases and J by 6 bases, with 13 bases left in between. Input material: naive CD4+ T cells from blood. The clonotype originates from a man aged 30 to 45 with type 1 diabetes. The chain uses TRBV28 and TRBJ2-7; D possibly corresponds to TRBD2 (7 bases). The CDR3 protein is CASTPGGAEQYF. Here the CDR3 DNA reads TGTGCCAGCACCCCGGGGGGCGCCGAGCAGTACTTC.